The present entry profiles one T cell receptor (beta chain) with its context. V lost 5 bases to trimming and J lost 1 base; unmatched junction nucleotides: 1. Germline V gene lookup returns CDR1 SGHVS and CDR2 FQNEAQ. The CDR3 contains 14 residues. This sample stems from a study of blood T cell repertoires in COVID-19. The wider study: From the United States, Italy and Spain came samples of acute and convalescent COVID-19. In each case, the material was cDNA or gDNA derived from T cells, B-cell-depleted T cells, or PBMCs.

As processed by the authors: It was from reference gene primer amplification that nucleated cell counts were estimated. Libraries were prepared by immunoSEQ multiplex PCR; TCRdb keeps only in-frame clonotypes and omits some of them. The V and J calls and the clone size are those of that table, but D and trimming were determined from the DNA. This repertoire shows roughly 250,000 clones, roughly 87% found once; its top ten account for under 0.95%. The V and J genes are TRBV7-8 and TRBJ1-4, with 7 bases matching TRBD1. The TCR was taken from a woman younger than 45 with acute or convalescent COVID-19. The sequenced material came from peripheral blood. The CDR3 region has the DNA TGTGCCAGCAGCCGGGACAGAACTAATGAAAAACTGTTTTTT. It is translated as CASSRDRTNEKLFF.